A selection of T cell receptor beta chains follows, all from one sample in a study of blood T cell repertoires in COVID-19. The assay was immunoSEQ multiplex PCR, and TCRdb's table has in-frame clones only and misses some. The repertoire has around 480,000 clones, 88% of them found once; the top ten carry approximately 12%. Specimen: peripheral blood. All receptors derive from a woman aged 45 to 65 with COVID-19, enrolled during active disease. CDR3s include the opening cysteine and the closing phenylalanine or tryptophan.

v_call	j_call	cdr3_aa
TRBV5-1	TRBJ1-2	CASSELDRAPGYTF
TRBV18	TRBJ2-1	CASSPLTGGISYNEQFF
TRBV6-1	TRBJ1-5	CASSEAPPGGGNQPQHF
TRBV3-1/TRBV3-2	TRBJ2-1	CASSLLAGGGNEQFF
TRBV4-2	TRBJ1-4	CASSQDEAGGEEEKLFF
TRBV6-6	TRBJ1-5	CAASGQGIQPQHF
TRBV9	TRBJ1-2	CASSVGKTGEGYGYTF
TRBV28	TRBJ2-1	CASTEASGGSVHYNEQFF
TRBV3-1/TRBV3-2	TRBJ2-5	CASSQELDLQETQYF
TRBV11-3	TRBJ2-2	CASSLEAIGRAPTNTGELFF
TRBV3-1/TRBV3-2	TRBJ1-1	CASSQVRGTEAFF
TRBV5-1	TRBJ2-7	CASSPLQPPYEQYF
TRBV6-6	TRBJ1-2	CASSYSIGTGRSGYTF
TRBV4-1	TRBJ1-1	CASSQAFDRGVTEAFF
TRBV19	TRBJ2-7	CASSGYGREVTYEQYF
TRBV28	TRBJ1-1	CASSAGVPPEAFF
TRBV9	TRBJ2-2	CASSVEGTGTNTGELFF
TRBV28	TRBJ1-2	CASSLLADNTIYGYTF
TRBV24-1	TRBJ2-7	CATSSYGTGTYEQYF
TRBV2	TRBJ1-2	CASSERTGRIGYTF
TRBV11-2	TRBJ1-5	CASSLNRDQPQHF
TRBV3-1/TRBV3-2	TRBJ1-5	CASSQDAVNQPQHF
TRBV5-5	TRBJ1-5	CASSLGGGSLIQPQHF
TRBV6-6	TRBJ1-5	CASSSSSGEPQHF
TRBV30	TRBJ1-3	CAWSVGTSGNTIYF
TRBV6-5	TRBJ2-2	CAIYGGTGELFF
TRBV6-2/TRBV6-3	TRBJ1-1	CASSSGTGTEAFF
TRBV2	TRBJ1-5	CASRDSGQPQHF
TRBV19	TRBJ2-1	CASSSSSGDLSYNEQFF
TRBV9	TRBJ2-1	CASSEIPRGGPYNEQFF
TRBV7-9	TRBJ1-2	CASSLAQDRGSYTF
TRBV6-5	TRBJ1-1	CASSPQVGGNTEAFF
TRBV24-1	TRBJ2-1	CATSDSSGGSSYNEQFF
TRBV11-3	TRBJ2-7	CASSPGFGQVHEQYF
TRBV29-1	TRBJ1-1	CSVEGQANTEAFF
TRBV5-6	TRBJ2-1	CASSLIPSRGEQFF
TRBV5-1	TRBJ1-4	CASSLAPGGLREKLFF
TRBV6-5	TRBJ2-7	CASRWDRSTYEQYF
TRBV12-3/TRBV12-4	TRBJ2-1	CASSGGVREQFF
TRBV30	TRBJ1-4	CAWSDRGKLFF
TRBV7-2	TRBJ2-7	CASSLGTSRSVHEQYF
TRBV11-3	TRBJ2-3	CASSRSSGGFTDTQYF
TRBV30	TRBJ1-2	CAWSAQGIGYTF
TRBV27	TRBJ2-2	CASSFWGDSGELFF
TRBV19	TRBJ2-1	CASSQGRGGTYNEQFF
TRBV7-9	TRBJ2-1	CASSFLGVHEQFF
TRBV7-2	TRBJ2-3	CASSPSTSGADTQYF
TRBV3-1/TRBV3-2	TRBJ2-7	CASSPMVGAEDEQYF